The 31 T cell receptor beta chains listed next were all sequenced from one sample in a study of shared clonotypes between healthy human individuals. TCRdb's table, derived via immunoSEQ multiplex PCR, lists solely in-frame clones and lacks some. The data show around 1.1 million clones, 75% to 80% seen once. The sequenced sample was memory CD4+ T cells from PBMCs. The subset: CD45RA-negative fraction. The source of these receptors is a man aged 18 to 35 in good health. Some clones in this sample may be carry-over from other donors' samples.

The CDR3 loop reads CASSRDRGTQQYF. CDR3 DNA sequence: TGTGCCAGCAGCCGGGACAGGGGGACACAGCAGTACTTC. This sequence joins TRBV28 and TRBJ2-7; 11 bases are a match to TRBD1. The J segment lost 8 bases and the V segment lost 6 bases, leaving 6 bases of the junction unmatched. The CDR3 totals 13 residues. CDR1 is MDHEN and CDR2 is SYDVKM in the germline V gene.

The chain recombines TRBV7-8 with TRBJ1-1; tentatively, D is TRBD1 (5 bases). Germline values: CDR1 SGHVS, CDR2 FQNEAQ. The V and J ends lost 5 bases and 3 bases respectively, with 16 bases between them. The CDR3 is 15 residues long. This CDR3 reads CASSRQQGLDTEAFF. As DNA, the CDR3 is TGTGCCAGCAGCCGACAGCAAGGTCTGGACACTGAAGCTTTCTTT.

The CDR3 spells CASSFSGTTDTQYF. The CDR3 nucleotides are TGTGCCAGCAGCTTTAGCGGGACGACAGATACGCAGTATTTT. The chain joins TRBV7-2 to TRBJ2-3; 8 bases fit TRBD2. Per germline, CDR1 SGHTA and CDR2 FQGNSA. Unmatched junction bases numbered 2, after V lost 3 bases and J lost 3 bases. This CDR3 region has 14 residues.

On this clone itself: A far more abundant clone sits one base away, making this likely a read error. This chain joins TRBV7-6 and TRBJ2-7; the D gene could be TRBD1 or TRBD2 (5 bases each). The CDR3 loop spans 14 amino acids. Trimming took off 1 base at V and 1 base at J, with 8 bases between the two ends. Germline V gene sequence: CDR1 SGHVS, CDR2 FNYEAQ. CDR3 in amino acids: CASSLGDGSYEQYF. The CDR3 DNA is TGTGCCAGCAGCTTAGGGGACGGGTCCTACGAGCAGTACTTC.

This chain uses TRBV7-2 with TRBJ2-7, with no clear D. V was shortened by 1 base and J by 4 bases, with 14 bases between the two germline ends. The germline gives CDR1 SGHTA, CDR2 FQGNSA. CDR3 size: 15 residues. CDR3 sequence (DNA): TGTGCCAGCAGCTTAGGCAGTTCCATAATATACGAGCAGTACTTC. As protein: CASSLGSSIIYEQYF.

The chain recombines TRBV7-9 with TRBJ1-5, with no clear D. The CDR3 is made up of 14 amino acids. V gave up 5 bases and J gave up 6 bases, with 14 bases separating them. Germline CDR1 and CDR2: SEHNR and FQNEAQ (reference sequence). CDR3: CASSVSGRGQPQHF. The CDR3 nucleotides read TGTGCCAGCAGCGTGAGTGGCAGAGGTCAGCCCCAGCATTTT.

The V and J genes are TRBV5-1 and TRBJ1-1; D gene unclear. The germline V gene encodes CDR1 SGHRS and CDR2 YFSETQ. Between the trimmed V and J ends, which lost 0 bases and 1 base, there was a span of 13 bases. The CDR3 loop spans 16 amino acids. The CDR3 loop is CASSLGVRNPNTEAFF. In DNA, the CDR3 is TGCGCCAGCAGCTTGGGGGTTCGGAACCCGAACACTGAAGCTTTCTTT.

A few counts support this clone. This may be a read error, as it is one base from a much larger clone. The sample holds other DNA sequences that translate to the same CDR3. The chain carries TRBV2 and TRBJ1-2, with 7 nucleotides matching TRBD1. The CDR3 totals 12 residues. The trim removed 5 bases at V and 4 bases at J, leaving 1 base unmatched. Per the germline V gene, CDR1 is SNHLY and CDR2 is FYNNEI. CDR3 sequence: CASSRQGYGYTF. The CDR3 DNA follows: TGTGCCAGCAGTCGACAGGGCTATGGCTACACCTTC.

This clone showed up just once. In the same sample, other DNA sequences code for this CDR3. CDR3 in DNA: TGCGCCAGCAGCCAAGCAAGGGGCAGCACAGATACGCAGTATTTT. Translated: CASSQARGSTDTQYF. This chain uses TRBV4-1 with TRBJ2-3; D may be TRBD1 (5 bases). Trimming removed 1 base from V and 0 bases from J, with 8 bases in between. CDR1 is MGHRA and CDR2 is YSYEKL in the germline V gene. There are 15 residues in the CDR3.

This chain links TRBV11-3 with TRBJ2-7; D unclear. The germline V gene has CDR1 SGHNT and CDR2 YENEEA. The CDR3 length is 15 residues. V shed 1 base and J shed 2 bases, with 12 bases lying between them. In DNA, the CDR3 is TGTGCCAGCAGCTTAGGTCCCGGCAGCCCCTACGAGCAGTACTTC. It codes for CASSLGPGSPYEQYF.

This sequence joins TRBV6-1 and TRBJ2-7, with 7 bases that match TRBD2. Per the germline V gene, CDR1 is MNHNS and CDR2 is SASEGT. The CDR3 consists of 13 residues. V dropped 6 bases and J dropped 2; count of bases not matched to a gene: 4. The DNA for the CDR3 is TGTGCCAGCAGGAGCGGGAAAGCCTACGAGCAGTACTTC. Encoded protein: CASRSGKAYEQYF.

The chain employs TRBV4-1 and TRBJ1-1; 7 nucleotides match TRBD1. Germline V gene sequence: CDR1 MGHRA, CDR2 YSYEKL. V lost 3 bases to trimming and J lost 4 bases; unmatched junction nucleotides: 8. This CDR3 region has 15 residues. In DNA, the CDR3 is TGCGCCAGCAGCCAGCCCGGGACAGCAACCACTGAAGCTTTCTTT. This gives the protein CASSQPGTATTEAFF.

This clone was seen more than once but under ten times. The rearrangement joins TRBV28 to TRBJ1-2; 9 bases match TRBD1. This CDR3 has 15 residues. Germline V CDR1 and CDR2: MDHEN, SYDVKM. The V segment lost 4 bases and the J segment 3 bases; nucleotides outside the gene matches: 6. The CDR3 reads CASSSGTGSYYGYTF. Here the CDR3 DNA reads TGTGCCAGCAGTTCCGGGACAGGGAGCTACTATGGCTACACCTTC.

The rearrangement uses TRBV5-1 and TRBJ2-2; no clear D gene. The germline V and J ends were trimmed by 1 base and 2 bases, with 12 bases remaining between them. Germline V gives CDR1 SGHRS, CDR2 YFSETQ. The CDR3 has 16 amino acids. The CDR3: CASSLTVGFNTGELFF. The CDR3, as DNA: TGCGCCAGCAGCTTGACAGTCGGGTTCAACACCGGGGAGCTGTTTTTT.

This chain links TRBV2 with TRBJ2-1; 8 nucleotides line up with TRBD2. There are 15 residues in the CDR3. Germline trimming cut 6 bases from V and 4 bases from J; bases unmatched to any gene: 8. Looked up from germline, CDR1 is SNHLY and CDR2 is FYNNEI. The DNA for the CDR3 is TGTGCCAGCAGGGAGACTGGACTAGCTTACAATGAGCAGTTCTTC. It specifies CASRETGLAYNEQFF.

This clone was observed once. V and J are TRBV5-8 and TRBJ1-1, with D tentatively TRBD1 (5 bases). This CDR3 is 16 amino acids long. The V gene's germline CDR1 is SGHTS and CDR2 YDEGEE. V was clipped by 6 bases and J by 3 bases, with 21 bases between them. This chain's CDR3 is CASTLPGRPEDTEAFF. DNA of the CDR3: TGTGCCAGCACCCTCCCGGGGCGTCCCGAGGACACTGAAGCTTTCTTT.

The chain combines TRBV7-6 with TRBJ1-1; D unresolved. V lost 2 bases, J lost 2 bases, and 6 bases lay in between. CDR1 SGHVS and CDR2 FNYEAQ come from the germline V gene. CDR3 length: 13 amino acids. CDR3 sequence (DNA): TGTGCCAGCAGCTTAACCTTAAACACTGAAGCTTTCTTT. It codes for CASSLTLNTEAFF.

V is TRBV9 and J is TRBJ2-1; D is possibly TRBD2 (5 bases). Trimming shortened V by 4 bases and J by 4 bases, and 9 bases separated the two germline ends. The CDR3 extends over 13 amino acids. From germline, CDR1 is SGDLS and CDR2 YYNGEE. The CDR3 DNA reads as TGTGCCAGCAGCACCCGGGATTACAATGAGCAGTTCTTC. Its protein product is CASSTRDYNEQFF.

The chain is built from TRBV9 and TRBJ2-6; the match to TRBD1 covers 9 bases. Losses at the gene ends were 2 bases for V and 0 bases for J; bases not matched to a gene: 6. CDR3 length equals 18 residues. CDR1 and CDR2 (germline): SGDLS, YYNGEE. The CDR3: CASSVGQGRHSGANVLTF. The CDR3 region has the DNA TGTGCCAGCAGCGTTGGACAGGGGAGACACTCTGGGGCCAACGTCCTGACTTTC.

The chain uses TRBV29-1 and TRBJ2-3, with 7 bases fitting TRBD1. The CDR3 is 17 residues long. The germline gives CDR1 SQVTM, CDR2 ANQGSEA. The ends lost 4 bases at V and 7 bases at J; junction bases unmatched: 20. The CDR3, as DNA: TGCAGCGTTGGGTCCGGCGCGTGGGACAGTGATGAGAATACGCAGTATTTT. This codes for CSVGSGAWDSDENTQYF.

The chain uses TRBV7-6 and TRBJ2-7; 8 positions agree with TRBD2. The CDR3 sequence is 15 residues long. Germline CDR1 SGHVS, CDR2 FNYEAQ. V lost 5 bases, J lost 4 bases, and 10 bases stayed unmatched. CDR3 sequence reads: CASSRRAGEAYEQYF. The CDR3 coding sequence is TGTGCCAGCAGCAGAAGAGCGGGAGAGGCTTACGAGCAGTACTTC. Together with reference TRBV7-6 and TRBJ2-7, the CDR3 gives the full variable domain: GAGVSQSPRYKVTKRGQDVALRCDPISGHVSLYWYRQALGQGPEFLTYFNYEAQQDKSGLPNDRFSAERPEGSISTLTIQRTEQRDSAMYRCASSRRAGEAYEQYFGPGTRLTVT.

The table lists this clone with many counts. The sample contains more than one DNA sequence encoding this CDR3. V and J are TRBV29-1 and TRBJ2-1; 7 bases map to TRBD1. V was clipped by 5 bases and J by 3 bases; unmatched bases: 1. The CDR3 length is 12 residues. Looked up from germline, CDR1 is SQVTM and CDR2 is ANQGSEA. In DNA form, the CDR3 reads TGCAGCGTTTCAGGGGGCTACAATGAGCAGTTCTTC. This gives the protein CSVSGGYNEQFF.

This clone was seen a few times. This chain links TRBV4-1 with TRBJ1-4; D not resolved. This CDR3 spans 15 amino acids. Deletions cut 4 bases from V and 0 bases from J, with 9 bases between. Germline-derived CDR1 and CDR2 are MGHRA and YSYEKL. The CDR3 DNA follows: TGCGCCAGCAGCCCTGGCCATGCAACTAATGAAAAACTGTTTTTT. As protein: CASSPGHATNEKLFF.

Regarding this clone: The likely explanation is a read error, given a far larger clone one base away. Other nucleotide sequences from this sample produce the same CDR3. V usage is TRBV30 and J usage is TRBJ1-4; 7 positions match TRBD1. The CDR3 is 12 residues long. CDR1 GTSNPN and CDR2 SVGIG come from the germline V gene (reference sequence). DNA of the CDR3: TGCGCCTGGCAGGGACAGTTTGAAAAACTGTTTTTT. This gives the protein CAWQGQFEKLFF.

This chain joins TRBV7-2 and TRBJ2-5; the D is unclear. Germline CDR1 is SGHTA and CDR2 is FQGNSA. Deletions cut 5 bases from V and 5 bases from J, with 15 bases between. The length of the CDR3 is 14 residues. The CDR3 nucleotides are TGTGCCAGCAGCCTCGTGCCGCTGAGTGAGACCCAGTACTTC. Residues: CASSLVPLSETQYF.

This sequence joins TRBV27 and TRBJ1-2, with TRBD1 matching over 7 bases. The ends lost 10 bases at V and 2 bases at J; junction bases unmatched: 10. Germline CDR1 and CDR2: MNHEY and SMNVEV (reference sequence). The CDR3 has 14 amino acids. The CDR3 DNA reads TGTGCCACCTCCTTGACAGGGACGAACTATGGCTACACCTTC. It is translated as CATSLTGTNYGYTF.

V and J are TRBV30 and TRBJ2-7; 8 nucleotides agree with TRBD1. Germline V lookup: CDR1 GTSNPN, CDR2 SVGIG (reference sequence). CDR3 size: 12 residues. The V and J ends lost 5 bases and 5 bases, in that order; junction bases with no gene match: 5. Written as DNA, the CDR3 is TGTGCCTGGGGCCCAGGGGGCGACGAGCAGTACTTC. Amino acids: CAWGPGGDEQYF.

This sequence joins TRBV5-4 and TRBJ2-1; 9 bases are a match to TRBD1. The germline V gene has CDR1 SGHNT and CDR2 YYREEE (reference sequence). CDR3 length: 16 residues. Trimming at V came to 0 bases and at J to 2 bases, leaving 3 bases not matched to a gene. DNA for the CDR3: TGTGCCAGCAGCTTGGCGGGACAGGGACCCTACAATGAGCAGTTCTTC. It yields the protein CASSLAGQGPYNEQFF.

The chain joins TRBV28 to TRBJ2-3; 7 nucleotides agree with TRBD1. The CDR3 length is 13 residues. J lost 3 bases, V lost 11 bases, and 8 bases had no gene match. The V gene's germline CDR1 is MDHEN and CDR2 SYDVKM. CDR3 sequence (DNA): TGTGCCGGGAGACAGGGTCGTACAGATACGCAGTATTTT. Residues: CAGRQGRTDTQYF.

V and J are TRBV7-2 and TRBJ2-7; the match to TRBD2 covers 10 bases. This CDR3 comprises 16 residues. The ends lost 5 bases at V and 9 bases at J; junction bases unmatched: 16. Germline V CDR1 and CDR2: SGHTA, FQGNSA. CDR3 in amino acids: CASSLGGPSGSWGQYF. The CDR3 nucleotides are TGTGCCAGCAGCCTAGGGGGACCTAGCGGGAGCTGGGGGCAGTACTTC.

The chain links TRBV11-2 to TRBJ2-7, with D hard to call. Looked up from germline, CDR1 is SGHAT and CDR2 is FQNNGV. With 5 bases removed from V and 2 bases from J, the gap between germline ends came to 10 bases. CDR3 length equals 13 residues. CDR3 DNA: TGTGCCAGCAGCCAAGAACTAACCTACGAGCAGTACTTC. Translation gives CASSQELTYEQYF. Using reference TRBV11-2 and TRBJ2-7 for the parts outside the CDR3, the full variable domain is EAGVAQSPRYKIIEKRQSVAFWCNPISGHATLYWYQQILGQGPKLLIQFQNNGVVDDSQLPKDRFSAERLKGVDSTLKIQPAKLEDSAVYLCASSQELTYEQYFGPGTRLTVT.